The 27 T cell receptor beta chains below all came from one sample that was sequenced in a study of blood T cell repertoires in COVID-19. Clones were sequenced by immunoSEQ multiplex PCR, and TCRdb holds only the in-frame ones, with some missing. Among roughly 200,000 clones, 86% were seen once, and the ten largest hold roughly 3.2%. Material for sequencing was PBMCs or T cells enriched from blood (not recorded which). The receptor source for this set is a woman between 45 and 60 years old in a cohort exposed to, infected with or recovered from COVID-19 (not recorded which).

The chain links TRBV27 to TRBJ2-1, with D maybe TRBD1 (6 bases). Germline-derived CDR1 and CDR2 are MNHEY and SMNVEV (reference sequence). The V gene lost 6 bases and the J gene lost 4 bases, with 16 bases spanning the gap. The CDR3 is made up of 15 amino acids. The chain's CDR3 is CASRREPGVYNEQFF. CDR3 DNA sequence: TGTGCCAGCAGGAGGGAGCCAGGGGTATACAATGAGCAGTTCTTC.

The V call is TRBV28, the J call TRBJ1-4; D perhaps matches TRBD1 (5 bases). The V end lost 3 bases, the J end lost 2 bases, and 13 bases lay between the germline ends. The CDR3 is made up of 16 amino acids. The germline CDR1 and CDR2 sequences are MDHEN and SYDVKM. The CDR3 loop reads CASSFGGTFTNEKLFF. CDR3 sequence (DNA): TGTGCCAGCAGTTTTGGGGGGACCTTTACTAATGAAAAACTGTTTTTT.

The rearrangement links TRBV6-6 to TRBJ1-4; no clear D. The CDR3 length is 14 residues. Germline CDR1 is MNHNY and CDR2 is SVGAGI (reference sequence). V was cut by 2 bases and J by 0 bases, with 4 bases left in between. The CDR3 DNA reads TGTGCCAGCAGTTACCCGGCAACTAATGAAAAACTGTTTTTT. Encoded protein: CASSYPATNEKLFF.

This sequence joins TRBV24-1 and TRBJ1-4, with D uncertain. Germline CDR1 KGHDR, CDR2 SFDVKD. The CDR3 runs to 15 residues. The V gene lost 3 bases and the J gene lost 11 bases, with 18 bases spanning the gap. CDR3 protein: CATSDPRVLGDKLFF. The CDR3 nucleotides are TGTGCCACCAGTGATCCCAGAGTTCTTGGAGATAAACTGTTTTTT.

CDR3 sequence (DNA): TGTGCCAGCAGTTCCCTTTACACCGGGGAGCTGTTTTTT. Protein product: CASSSLYTGELFF. The rearrangement links TRBV6-5 to TRBJ2-2; D call uncertain. The CDR3 length is 13 residues. CDR1 is MNHEY, CDR2 SVGAGI, per germline. V lost 4 bases and J lost 3, with 6 bases in between.

This clone is a singleton in its sample. The chain recombines TRBV3-1 (or the pseudogene TRBV3-2) with TRBJ2-7; D might be TRBD2 (5 bases). Germline loops: CDR1 LGHDT, CDR2 YNNKEL (reference sequence). Trimming shortened V by 7 bases and J by 0 bases, and 16 bases separated the two germline ends. This CDR3 region has 15 residues. The CDR3 loop is CASTPGLFNSYEQYF. CDR3 DNA sequence: TGTGCCAGCACCCCCGGACTTTTTAACTCCTACGAGCAGTACTTC.

By frequency in the sample, this clone is large. The chain employs TRBV15 and TRBJ2-7; 14 bases fit TRBD2. Per the germline V gene, CDR1 is LNHNV and CDR2 is YYDKDF (reference sequence). Unmatched junction bases numbered 16, after V lost 4 bases and J lost 2 bases. This CDR3 spans 20 amino acids. The CDR3 loop reads CATSIRPGLAGALLTYEQYF. CDR3 nucleotide sequence: TGTGCCACCAGCATACGACCGGGACTAGCGGGGGCCCTACTAACCTACGAGCAGTACTTC.

The chain employs TRBV5-8 and TRBJ2-7; a possible D gene is TRBD2 (6 bases). Germline lookup yields CDR1 SGHTS and CDR2 YDEGEE. This CDR3 region has 14 residues. V shed 7 bases and J shed 3 bases, with 17 bases lying between them. The CDR3 DNA follows: TGTGCCAGCGGACGGGACTGGGGAGACTACGAGCAGTACTTC. Its translation: CASGRDWGDYEQYF.

J is TRBJ1-2 and V is TRBV9, with a tentative D call TRBD1 (5 bases). The CDR3 runs to 16 residues. V was cut by 4 bases and J by 0 bases, with 16 bases left in between. Germline V gene data show CDR1 as SGDLS and CDR2 as YYNGEE. The CDR3 here is CASSPGGAAANYGYTF. In DNA, the CDR3 is TGTGCCAGCAGCCCCGGCGGGGCCGCCGCTAACTATGGCTACACCTTC.

CDR3 region: CASSVGARVNTEAFF. The CDR3 DNA follows: TGTGCCAGCAGCGTAGGGGCGCGGGTGAACACTGAAGCTTTCTTT. The chain joins TRBV9 to TRBJ1-1; no firm D call. Trimming took off 0 bases at V and 0 bases at J, with 9 bases between the two ends. The CDR3 contains 15 residues. Germline assignment: CDR1 SGDLS and CDR2 YYNGEE. Full variable domain (missing parts from reference TRBV9 and TRBJ1-1): DSGVTQTPKHLITATGQRVTLRCSPRSGDLSVYWYQQSLDQGLQFLIQYYNGEERAKGNILERFSAQQFPDLHSELNLSSLELGDSALYFCASSVGARVNTEAFFGQGTRLTVV.

This clone was observed a few times. CDR3 amino acids: CATSLTGDGYTF. In nucleotides, the CDR3 is TGTGCCACCAGTCTTACAGGGGATGGCTACACCTTC. The chain uses TRBV24-1 and TRBJ1-2; TRBD1 matches at 7 bases. This CDR3 has 12 amino acids. Trimming removed 6 bases from V and 6 bases from J; junction bases left unmatched: 3. CDR1 KGHDR and CDR2 SFDVKD come from the germline V gene.

V is TRBV2 and J is TRBJ1-1; no definite D call. Germline CDR1 and CDR2: SNHLY and FYNNEI. This CDR3 is 15 amino acids long. The ends were cut back, 6 bases at V and 4 bases at J, with 18 bases in the middle. Here the CDR3 reads CASRGVRGPGTEAFF. DNA for the CDR3: TGTGCCAGCAGGGGTGTTCGTGGCCCGGGCACTGAAGCTTTCTTT. The full variable domain, rest sourced from reference TRBV2 and TRBJ1-1, is EPEVTQTPSHQVTQMGQEVILRCVPISNHLYFYWYRQILGQKVEFLVSFYNNEISEKSEIFDDQFSVERPDGSNFTLKIRSTKLEDSAMYFCASRGVRGPGTEAFFGQGTRLTVV.

The CDR3 nucleotides are TGCGCCAGCAGCCAAGCAGGGGGTGGGGGGAAAGCTTTCTTT. Translated: CASSQAGGGGKAFF. The chain links TRBV4-1 to TRBJ1-1, with 7 bases identical to TRBD1. Losses at the gene ends were 1 base for V and 9 bases for J; bases not matched to a gene: 8. The CDR3 contains 14 residues. CDR1 MGHRA and CDR2 YSYEKL come from the germline V gene.

This clone was found a few times. V and J are TRBV9 and TRBJ1-6, with D uncertain. Germline V CDR1 and CDR2: SGDLS, YYNGEE. V lost 0 bases to trimming and J lost 9 bases, with 13 bases between them. CDR3 size: 15 residues. CDR3 sequence (DNA): TGTGCCAGCAGCGTAGAACCAGGAGGTGGTTCACCCCTCCACTTT. Translated, it gives CASSVEPGGGSPLHF.

The chain is built from TRBV4-2 and TRBJ1-4; tentative D call: TRBD1 (5 bases). V was clipped by 2 bases and J by 7 bases, with 17 bases between them. The CDR3 has 16 amino acids. Germline V lookup: CDR1 LGHNA, CDR2 YNFKEQ. In DNA, the CDR3 is TGTGCCAGCAGCCAAATTCGGGGGGGTACGAGTGAAAAACTGTTTTTT. It encodes CASSQIRGGTSEKLFF.

This chain links TRBV3-1 (or the pseudogene TRBV3-2) with TRBJ2-3; D ambiguous. The CDR3 totals 14 residues. From germline, CDR1 is LGHDT and CDR2 YNNKEL (reference sequence). The ends were cut back, 1 base at V and 0 bases at J, with 5 bases in the middle. CDR3 region: CASSQARSTDTQYF. In nucleotides, the CDR3 is TGTGCCAGCAGCCAAGCGCGAAGCACAGATACGCAGTATTTT.

The V call is TRBV4-2, the J call TRBJ2-5, with 8 bases aligning to TRBD1. Unmatched junction bases numbered 10, after V lost 0 bases and J lost 4 bases. The germline V gene encodes CDR1 LGHNA and CDR2 YNFKEQ. This CDR3 spans 17 amino acids. The CDR3 sequence: CASSQEPDRGVGETQYF. Written as DNA, the CDR3 is TGTGCCAGCAGCCAAGAACCCGACAGGGGAGTTGGAGAGACCCAGTACTTC.

The rearrangement joins TRBV21-1 to TRBJ1-4; the listed D gene, TRBD1, was not tested against the DNA. TRBV21-1 has pseudogene status. The CDR3 length is 15 residues. In DNA, the CDR3 is TGTGCCAGCACCAGCCCGGACAGGGGAGGAGAAAAACTGTTTTTT. This translates into CASTSPDRGGEKLFF.

The J gene is TRBJ2-1, the V gene TRBV4-3; 7 bases match TRBD2. The CDR3 sequence is 12 residues long. From germline, CDR1 is LGHNA and CDR2 YSLEER. V lost 0 bases to trimming and J lost 14 bases; unmatched junction nucleotides: 4. The CDR3 reads CASSQEGGAKFF. In nucleotides, the CDR3 is TGCGCCAGCAGCCAAGAGGGAGGGGCGAAGTTCTTC.

The genes are TRBV30 and TRBJ2-7, with D perhaps TRBD2 (5 bases). The CDR3 extends over 15 amino acids. The V end was cut by 0 bases, the J end by 2 bases, with 14 bases between. Germline CDR1 reads GTSNPN; CDR2 reads SVGIG (reference sequence). This CDR3 is CAWSVRERAPYEQYF. Written as DNA, the CDR3 is TGTGCCTGGAGTGTACGAGAGAGGGCCCCCTACGAGCAGTACTTC.

The count of this clone is one. The chain is built from TRBV28 and TRBJ1-6; 8 bases agree with TRBD1. Germline values: CDR1 MDHEN, CDR2 SYDVKM. Trimming cost V 6 bases and J 6 bases; bases outside gene matches: 16. This CDR3 is built from 18 residues. CDR3 protein: CASSSGPGTGLPNSPLHF. The CDR3 nucleotides are TGTGCCAGCAGCTCCGGGCCCGGGACAGGACTCCCTAATTCACCCCTCCACTTT.

The chain has TRBV29-1 and TRBJ2-3, with TRBD1 as a possible D gene (6 bases). V shed 7 bases and J shed 2 bases, with 16 bases lying between them. Germline CDR1 reads SQVTM; CDR2 reads ANQGSEA. This CDR3 is 14 amino acids long. This CDR3 is CSAKQGAATDTQYF. In nucleotides, the CDR3 is TGCAGCGCCAAACAGGGAGCGGCCACAGATACGCAGTATTTT.

The chain employs TRBV5-4 and TRBJ1-2; D is possibly TRBD1 (6 bases). The V end was cut by 2 bases, the J end by 7 bases, with 21 bases between. Germline V gives CDR1 SGHNT, CDR2 YYREEE (reference sequence). CDR3 size: 16 residues. CDR3 bases: TGTGCCAGCAGCTTTGGGGGCGCCCGGGCTTCTGGTGGCTACACCTTC. It encodes CASSFGGARASGGYTF.

V is TRBV19 and J is TRBJ1-5; TRBD1 matches at 11 bases. The germline V gene encodes CDR1 LNHDA and CDR2 SQIVND (reference sequence). V gave up 6 bases and J gave up 0 bases; unmatched junction bases: 7. The CDR3 has 17 residues. The CDR3 sequence is CASSQGQGANSNQPQHF. CDR3 in DNA: TGTGCCAGTAGCCAAGGACAGGGGGCCAATAGCAATCAGCCCCAGCATTTT.

This rearrangement joins TRBV27 to TRBJ1-2, with D tentatively TRBD1 (6 bases). Germline V gene lookup returns CDR1 MNHEY and CDR2 SMNVEV (reference sequence). The CDR3 has 13 amino acids. The V end was cut by 5 bases, the J end by 3 bases, with 10 bases between. The CDR3 coding sequence is TGTGCCAGCAGTATCAGGGGCGACTATGGCTACACCTTC. This sequence encodes CASSIRGDYGYTF.

This clone was counted a single time. The chain recombines TRBV2 with TRBJ1-3; 7 nucleotides align to TRBD1. This CDR3 contains 16 residues. CDR1 and CDR2 from the germline V gene are SNHLY and FYNNEI. Losses at the gene ends were 6 bases for V and 0 bases for J; bases not matched to a gene: 8. CDR3 bases: TGTGCCAGCAGCCGCGGACAGGTCGACTCTGGAAACACCATATATTTT. It is translated as CASSRGQVDSGNTIYF.

The chain joins TRBV5-1 to TRBJ1-2; 11 positions agree with TRBD1. Germline lookup yields CDR1 SGHRS and CDR2 YFSETQ. This CDR3 spans 15 amino acids. V lost 4 bases to trimming and J lost 6 bases; unmatched junction nucleotides: 8. This CDR3 reads CASSPGTGGPDGYTF. The CDR3 bases are TGCGCCAGCAGCCCGGGGACAGGGGGACCCGATGGCTACACCTTC.